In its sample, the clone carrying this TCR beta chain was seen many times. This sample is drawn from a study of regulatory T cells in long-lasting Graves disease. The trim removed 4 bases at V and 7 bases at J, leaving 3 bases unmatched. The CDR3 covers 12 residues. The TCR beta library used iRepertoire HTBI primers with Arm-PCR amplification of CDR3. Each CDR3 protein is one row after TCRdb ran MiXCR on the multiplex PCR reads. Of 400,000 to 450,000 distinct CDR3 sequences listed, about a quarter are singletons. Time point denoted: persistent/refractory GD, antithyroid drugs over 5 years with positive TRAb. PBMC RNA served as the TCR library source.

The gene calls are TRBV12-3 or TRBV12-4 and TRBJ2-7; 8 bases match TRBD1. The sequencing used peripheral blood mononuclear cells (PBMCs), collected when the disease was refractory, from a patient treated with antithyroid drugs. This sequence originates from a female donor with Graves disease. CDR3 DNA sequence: TGTGCCAGCAGTTCGAGGACAGGGGAGCAGTACTTC. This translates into CASSSRTGEQYF.